This T cell receptor beta chain is drawn from a study of early T cells in non-severe SARS-CoV-2 infection. Study in general: Sequencing of unsorted whole blood was done on bulk RNA, leaving chains unpaired.

The germline gives CDR1 SNHLY, CDR2 FYNNEI. The CDR3 length is 12 residues. V was trimmed by 4 bases and J by 6 bases, leaving 10 bases between them. Broader study findings: The study's VDJdb matching favored anti-spike CD8 responses and missed private and CD4 specificities.

At least ten counts were recorded for this clonotype. Its antigen remains unidentified. Individual cDNA molecules received unique molecular identifiers. TCRdb fed the 5' RACE reads into MiXCR, producing one record per CDR3 protein. This sample has about 98,000 distinct CDR3 sequences, with roughly 13% found just once. The receptor comes from an adult who was a healthcare worker with PCR-confirmed SARS-CoV-2 infection or an uninfected control (not recorded which). Sequencing used whole blood. The chain uses TRBV2 and TRBJ2-7; D call uncertain. This CDR3 is CASSASQAEQYF. CDR3 nucleotides: TGTGCCAGCAGTGCGAGCCAGGCCGAGCAGTACTTC.